This entry lists 9 T cell receptor beta chains sequenced from one sample in a study of blood T cell repertoires in COVID-19. Generated by immunoSEQ multiplex PCR, the TCRdb table keeps only in-frame clones and is missing some. The table has roughly 80,000 clones, roughly 80% seen once. Sample: peripheral blood. The receptors come from a human donor in a cohort sampled during active COVID-19.

CDR3 nucleotide sequence: TGTGCCAGCAGAATTCAGGGGCTATCCTACGAGCAGTACTTC. This sequence encodes CASRIQGLSYEQYF. The chain uses TRBV6-6 and TRBJ2-7; possibly TRBD1 for D (6 bases). The germline CDR1 and CDR2 sequences are MNHNY and SVGAGI (reference sequence). V lost 6 bases, J lost 1 base, and 13 bases lay in between. The CDR3 spans 14 residues.

Written as DNA, the CDR3 is TGTGCCAGCAGTGAAGGGGCAGGGTCCTACGAGCAGTACTTC. Translated, it gives CASSEGAGSYEQYF. The chain uses TRBV6-1 and TRBJ2-7, with D perhaps matching TRBD1 (5 bases). CDR1 MNHNS and CDR2 SASEGT come from the germline V gene. Trimming shortened V by 1 base and J by 1 base, and 8 bases separated the two germline ends. This CDR3 comprises 14 residues.

This clone showed up just a few times. V and J are TRBV7-8 and TRBJ2-5; D might be TRBD1 (5 bases). CDR1 SGHVS and CDR2 FQNEAQ come from the germline V gene. V lost 2 bases to trimming and J lost 2 bases, with 15 bases between them. The CDR3 runs to 16 residues. CDR3 nucleotide sequence: TGTGCCAGCAGCTTACAGCTAGGGGCTGGACAAGAGACCCAGTACTTC. Protein sequence: CASSLQLGAGQETQYF.

This clone was found once. The genes are TRBV10-1 and TRBJ2-1; weak D call: TRBD1 (6 bases). Between the trimmed V and J ends, which lost 11 bases and 5 bases, there was a span of 25 bases. Germline V lookup: CDR1 WNHNN, CDR2 SYGVQD (reference sequence). The CDR3 covers 16 residues. CDR3 nucleotide sequence: TGCGCCGCACTACTCCGGGACATCCTTTTGGACAATGAGCAGTTCTTC. Translation gives CAALLRDILLDNEQFF.

About this clone itself: Without the conserved terminal phenylalanine or tryptophan, this CDR3 likely stems from a read error. It is unclear where the CDR3 begins or ends on the DNA, so no DNA is shown, and the CDR3 is as TCRdb lists it. This chain links TRBV3-1 (or the pseudogene TRBV3-2) with TRBJ2-7; the D call TRBD1 from the table was never checked on the DNA. The CDR3 length equals 15 residues, ends included. Looked up from germline, CDR1 is LGHDT and CDR2 is YNNKEL (reference sequence). The CDR3 loop reads CASSPSRDTPSRPRL.

V and J are TRBV10-1 and TRBJ2-1, with D tentatively TRBD2 (5 bases). The germline V and J ends were trimmed by 1 base and 3 bases, with 16 bases remaining between them. The CDR3 totals 17 residues. Germline V CDR1 and CDR2: WNHNN, SYGVQD (reference sequence). The CDR3 DNA reads as TGCGCCAGCAGTGAGTATGGTTTGGCGGGCCGCTACAATGAGCAGTTCTTC. Protein sequence: CASSEYGLAGRYNEQFF.

This rearrangement joins TRBV4-1 to TRBJ1-1, with TRBD1 identical over 7 bases. Looked up from germline, CDR1 is MGHRA and CDR2 is YSYEKL. The CDR3 spans 15 residues. J was trimmed by 6 bases and V by 0 bases; bases with no gene match: 7. Here the CDR3 reads CASSQDRDSRSEAFF. DNA for the CDR3: TGCGCCAGCAGCCAAGACCGGGACAGTCGATCTGAAGCTTTCTTT.

This clone was seen a single time. This sequence joins TRBV18 and TRBJ2-7; 9 bases line up with TRBD2. Germline V gives CDR1 KGHSH, CDR2 LQKENI. J gave up 4 bases and V 3 bases, and 10 bases lay outside the gene matches. The CDR3 totals 16 residues. This CDR3 is CASSPSFSGRLYEQYF. The CDR3 region has the DNA TGTGCCAGCTCACCCTCCTTCAGCGGGAGGTTATACGAGCAGTACTTC.

V is TRBV6-5 and J is TRBJ2-5, with TRBD1 as a possible D gene (6 bases). Germline loops: CDR1 MNHEY, CDR2 SVGAGI. With 5 bases removed from V and 2 bases from J, the gap between germline ends came to 12 bases. The CDR3 has 14 residues. The CDR3 loop reads CASSPGQKQETQYF. The CDR3 nucleotides read TGTGCCAGCAGTCCAGGACAGAAACAAGAGACCCAGTACTTC.